The entry below gives a single T cell receptor beta chain sequence along with its context. Authors' data handling: Estimates of nucleated cell counts were drawn from the amplification of reference gene primers. The repertoire was sequenced with immunoSEQ multiplex PCR; TCRdb's copy has only in-frame clones and lacks some. The D gene and trimming were derived from the DNA, and the V and J assignments and clone size from that table. The sample contains around 270,000 clones, about four fifths of which appear only once. The V segment lost 4 bases and the J segment 4 bases; nucleotides outside the gene matches: 11. Germline-derived CDR1 and CDR2 are LGHDT and YNNKEL (reference sequence). CDR3 length: 16 amino acids. The entry originates in a study of blood T cell repertoires in COVID-19. On the study more broadly: The United States, Italy and Spain were the sources of the acute and convalescent COVID-19 samples.

The chain carries TRBV3-1 (or the pseudogene TRBV3-2) and TRBJ1-2; 8 nucleotides agree with TRBD1. The sequenced material came from peripheral blood. The clonotype originates from a woman in her thirties or forties who had recovered from COVID-19. The CDR3 sequence is CASSLRGTGTPYGYTF. The CDR3 coding sequence is TGTGCCAGCAGCCTCCGCGGGACAGGCACCCCCTATGGCTACACCTTC.